This T cell receptor (beta chain) appears in the sequencing data of a study of T cell repertoires in cytomegalovirus infection. Study-level background: Recently identified HLA-C-restricted CMV epitopes were among the peptides used. Notes on the study in general: The response measured ex vivo was dominated by TCR beta clonotypes (HLA-C-restricted and CMV-specific). Cumulative frequency of public TCR beta families picked out carriers of CMV plus the relevant HLA.

This clonotype was recorded a few times. Its matching antigen is unknown. One end of the junction fails to match germline, which may point to a read error. The V gene's germline CDR1 is SSHAT and CDR2 FNYEAQ (reference sequence). This CDR3 is 14 amino acids long. TCRdb ran MiXCR on the reads and lists one entry per CDR3 protein. The sample shows about a million distinct CDR3 sequences, about a third of them seen only once. The chain joins TRBV7-7 to TRBJ2-5; D is uncertain. The receptor was isolated from a human donor in good health (CMV status not recorded). Some clones in this sample may be carry-over from other donors' samples. This specimen was cultured CD8+ T cells from PBMCs, taken from culture after CMV antigen stimulation. Here the CDR3 DNA reads TGTGCTAGCAGTTTAGAGATCACAGAAGAGACCCAGTACTTC. This sequence encodes CASSLEITEETQYF.